This TCR beta chain came from a study of Ad26.COV2.S vaccination and SARS-CoV-2 variants. The protocol was immunoSEQ multiplex PCR, while the TCRdb copy is restricted to in-frame clones and leaves out a portion. The data hold hundreds of thousands of clones, with about 88% observed a single time. Study conclusions and caveats: Vaccinees showed greater spike-specific TCR breadth than placebo recipients.

On this clone: The antigen is undetermined.

Treatment denoted: around 19 received Ad26.COV2.S at low or high dose, single or two shots; five or six received placebo; per-sample allocation not given. The study sampled participants on day 63 after the first vaccine or placebo injection. The TCR originated in a person between 18 and 65 years old who received the Ad26.COV2.S COVID-19 vaccine or a placebo. The specimen comprised peripheral blood, sampled in a trial of Ad26.COV2.S vaccine versus placebo.

In DNA, the CDR3 is TGTGCCAGCAGTTTGAATAAGGGGGATCAGCCCCAGCATTTT. It encodes CASSLNKGDQPQHF. The chain joins TRBV28 to TRBJ1-5; the D gene is possibly TRBD1 (6 bases). Germline loops: CDR1 MDHEN, CDR2 SYDVKM. The V end lost 3 bases, the J end lost 5 bases, and 11 bases lay between the germline ends. The CDR3 has 14 residues.